What follows describes a single T cell receptor (beta chain). As processed by the authors: Amplified reference gene primers provided the basis for estimating nucleated cell counts. This table comes from immunoSEQ multiplex PCR, and its TCRdb copy is limited to in-frame clones, with some not included. V and J calls and clone size are those listed in that table; D and trimming were worked out from the DNA. The table lists 100,000 to 120,000 clones, 75% to 90% of them singletons, with more than 5% in the top ten. CDR3 length equals 14 residues. Trimming at V came to 4 bases and at J to 6 bases, leaving 6 bases not matched to a gene. CDR1 is SGHKS, CDR2 YYEKEE, per germline (reference sequence). The data stem from a study of blood T cell repertoires in COVID-19.

This sequence originates from a woman aged 60-75 years with COVID-19, enrolled during active disease. The chain is built from TRBV5-5 and TRBJ1-4; 7 bases map to TRBD1. Material for sequencing was peripheral blood. CDR3 DNA sequence: TGTGCCAGCAGCCCGACAGGGATCGATGAAAAACTGTTTTTT. Translating gives CASSPTGIDEKLFF. Combining the CDR3 with reference TRBV5-5 and TRBJ1-4 gives the whole variable domain DAGVTQSPTHLIKTRGQQVTLRCSPISGHKSVSWYQQVLGQGPQFIFQYYEKEERGRGNFPDRFSARQFPNYSSELNVNALLLGDSALYLCASSPTGIDEKLFFGSGTQLSVL.